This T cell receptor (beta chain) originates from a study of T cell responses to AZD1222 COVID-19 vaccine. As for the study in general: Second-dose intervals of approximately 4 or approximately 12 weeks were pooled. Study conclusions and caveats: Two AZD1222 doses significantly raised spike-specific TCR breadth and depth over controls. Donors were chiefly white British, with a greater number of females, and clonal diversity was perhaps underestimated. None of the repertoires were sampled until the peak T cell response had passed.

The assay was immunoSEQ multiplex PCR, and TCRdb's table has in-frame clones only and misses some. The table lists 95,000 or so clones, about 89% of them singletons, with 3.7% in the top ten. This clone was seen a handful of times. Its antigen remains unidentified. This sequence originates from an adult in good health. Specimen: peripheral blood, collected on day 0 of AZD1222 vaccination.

Here the CDR3 reads CATRASGGLSEQFF. The CDR3 nucleotides read TGTGCCACCAGGGCTAGCGGGGGGTTGAGTGAGCAGTTCTTC. The chain links TRBV15 to TRBJ2-1; the match to TRBD2 covers 11 bases. The CDR3 consists of 14 residues. V lost 6 bases and J lost 9; bases outside the gene matches: 7. Germline V lookup: CDR1 LNHNV, CDR2 YYDKDF (reference sequence).